This TCR beta chain was sequenced for a study of Ad26.COV2.S vaccination and SARS-CoV-2 variants (dated by TCRdb to the early 2020s). Describing the broader study: Vaccine-arm donors came from COV1001, a multicentre, randomized, double-blind, placebo-controlled phase I-IIa trial of Ad26.COV2.S in healthy adults. Ad26.COV2.S was administered intramuscularly at 5 x 10^10 or 1 x 10^11 viral particles, either as a single shot or as two shots given 56 days apart. TCRbeta repertoire sequencing was used to assess the specificity and breadth of SARS-CoV-2-reactive T cell receptors after Ad26.COV2.S vaccination. The TCR-sequenced set comprised approximately 30 samples: about 19 Ad26.COV2.S vaccine recipients, 5 placebo recipients and 8 SARS-CoV-2 convalescent individuals. Participants in the trial were split at random into five groups of five each, receiving low-dose or high-dose Ad26.COV2.S once or twice, or else placebo on both occasions. Throughout the experiments and outcome assessment, investigators stayed blinded to trial group allocation. Points the paper makes about the study in general: Spike-specific TCR breadth was higher in Ad26.COV2.S recipients than in placebo recipients (P = 0.0014). After vaccination, spike-specific CD8+ and CD4+ T cell responses were reported to show substantial breadth. Non-spike TCR breadth was comparable between vaccine and placebo recipients, consistent with the vaccine containing only spike. The authors noted that total T cell responses may have been underestimated by the TCR breadth and depth analyses. Comparing responses between vaccine doses or regimens was not something the study was powered to do.

The germline V gene sets CDR1 to KGHSH and CDR2 to LQKENI. The CDR3, from cysteine to phenylalanine, totals 14 residues. Solely the CDR3 DNA is kept, with 42 bases framed from the first base. V is clipped by 5 bases and J by 3 bases, and the sequence between their germline boundaries is 12 bases long. About this clone: The antigen it binds to is not known. Per-base quality was not reported, and no clone a single base away is much larger than it.

TCRbeta CDR3 regions were sequenced with the immunoSEQ Assay. After extraction, genomic DNA underwent amplification by bias-controlled multiplex PCR, followed by high-throughput sequencing. The paper's data handling went like this. Collapsing and filtering of sequences were performed to quantify the absolute abundance of each unique TCRbeta CDR3 region. T cell fraction was estimated by normalization of TCRbeta template counts to usable DNA, with usable DNA being measured through amplification of reference genes present in all nucleated cells. Repertoire TCRs were annotated as SARS-CoV-2-specific by exact matching of V gene, CDR3 amino acid sequence and J gene to a known reactive TCR set. The reference SARS-CoV-2 TCR set was derived from MIRA and filtered for enrichment in COVID-19-positive ImmuneCODE repertoires, a step that removed public or cross-reactive TCRs. Drawing on the MIRA antigens, annotated TCRs were analysed further at the level of specific ORF or position within ORF. Breadth was defined as the number of annotated unique rearrangements divided by the total number of unique productive rearrangements, and depth was defined as the summed frequency of the annotated unique rearrangements. Group comparisons of TCR breadth used two-sided Wilcoxon rank-sum tests. TCRdb obtained this table from immuneACCESS and retained in-frame rearrangements with V and J assigned. These tables miss some clones; where compared with another copy, unresolved V genes account for less than half of the shortfall, and the remainder is unexplained. V, J and clone size derive from that table, while D and trimming were established from the DNA sequence. The sample yields 350,000 to 450,000 clones; roughly 90% were counted once. Jointly, the top ten make up around 1.7% of the sample.

The treatment or condition tag for this specimen amounts to: 15 to 20 received Ad26.COV2.S at low or high dose, single or two shots; 5 received placebo; per-sample allocation not given. Repertoires of vaccine and placebo recipients were sequenced from samples collected on day 63 after the first injection. In Cohort 1b, more than 20 adults aged 18-55 years were enrolled at a single site in Boston, USA, between 29 July and 7 August 2020. Ad26.COV2.S consisted of a replication-incompetent adenovirus type 26 vector by which a prefusion-stabilized SARS-CoV-2 spike protein from the original Wuhan strain was expressed.

The input for sequencing was peripheral blood, taken in a trial of Ad26.COV2.S vaccine versus placebo. The chain joins TRBV18 to TRBJ2-3; the D gene is perhaps TRBD1, on 5 matching bases. The clonotype originates from a person aged 18-60 years who received the Ad26.COV2.S COVID-19 vaccine or a placebo. For the CDR3, the sequence is CASSLGAGTDTQYF. The nucleotide sequence reads as follows: TGTGCCAGCTCATTAGGGGCAGGAACAGATACGCAGTATTTT.